This TCR beta chain is drawn from a study of blood T cells in healthy people across ages. About the research overall: Per two T cells, template switching captured roughly one barcoded beta molecule.

A second PCR of roughly 6 to 12 cycles used a sample-barcoded 5' primer and a J-beta primer mix. From the 5' RACE reads, TCRdb called clonotypes with MiXCR, one entry per CDR3 protein. The profile shows roughly 800,000 distinct CDR3 sequences, roughly 24% of them singletons. Each donor had around 10 milliliters of peripheral blood drawn. There are 14 residues in the CDR3. V shed 0 bases and J shed 5 bases, with 10 bases lying between them. Germline V lookup: CDR1 MNHEY, CDR2 SMNVEV (reference sequence). These data were also filed under a second study, of T cells of mothers and their children. That work contributes: With unrelated pairs as the comparison, related mother-child pairs had a slightly higher overlap that was not significant.

The chain carries TRBV27 and TRBJ2-5; tentative D call: TRBD1 (5 bases). This clonotype originated in a boy younger than 18 in good health. Input material: blood. The CDR3: CASSLSAGYETQYF. CDR3 DNA sequence: TGTGCCAGCAGTTTATCGGCAGGGTACGAGACCCAGTACTTC.